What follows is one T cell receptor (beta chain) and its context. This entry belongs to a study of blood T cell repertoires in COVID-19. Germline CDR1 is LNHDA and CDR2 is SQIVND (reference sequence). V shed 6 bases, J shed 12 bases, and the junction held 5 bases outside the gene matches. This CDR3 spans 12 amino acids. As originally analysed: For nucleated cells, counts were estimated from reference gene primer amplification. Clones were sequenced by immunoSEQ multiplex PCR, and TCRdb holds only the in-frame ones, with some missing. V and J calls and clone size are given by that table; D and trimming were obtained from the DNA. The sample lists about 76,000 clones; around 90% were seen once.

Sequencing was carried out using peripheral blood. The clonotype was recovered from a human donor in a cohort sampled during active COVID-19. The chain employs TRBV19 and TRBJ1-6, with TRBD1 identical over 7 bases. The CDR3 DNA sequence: TGTGCCAGTAGCGTACAGGGGAGACCCCTCCACTTT. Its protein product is CASSVQGRPLHF.